This T cell receptor (beta chain) derives from a study of cytomegalovirus exposure and HLA in healthy donors. This PCR relied on a set of 60 Vbeta primers and 13 Jbeta primers. The table came from immunoSEQ multiplex PCR; TCRdb's copy has only in-frame clones and leaves some out. The repertoire holds about 150,000 clones, with roughly 9.4% as singletons. The CDR3 is 14 residues long. Germline CDR1 reads SGDLS; CDR2 reads YYNGEE. With respect to this clone: The junction and the germline gene differ at one end; a read error may be behind it. This CDR3 is also generated by other DNA sequences in the sample.

J is TRBJ2-5 and V is TRBV9; TRBD1 might be the D (5 bases). This TCR was recovered from a male donor in good health and CMV-seronegative. The sample comprised PBMCs. The CDR3 sequence: CASSVIGAQETQYF. The CDR3 DNA follows: TGTGCCAGCAGCGTCATAGGGGCCCAAGAGACCCAATACTTC.